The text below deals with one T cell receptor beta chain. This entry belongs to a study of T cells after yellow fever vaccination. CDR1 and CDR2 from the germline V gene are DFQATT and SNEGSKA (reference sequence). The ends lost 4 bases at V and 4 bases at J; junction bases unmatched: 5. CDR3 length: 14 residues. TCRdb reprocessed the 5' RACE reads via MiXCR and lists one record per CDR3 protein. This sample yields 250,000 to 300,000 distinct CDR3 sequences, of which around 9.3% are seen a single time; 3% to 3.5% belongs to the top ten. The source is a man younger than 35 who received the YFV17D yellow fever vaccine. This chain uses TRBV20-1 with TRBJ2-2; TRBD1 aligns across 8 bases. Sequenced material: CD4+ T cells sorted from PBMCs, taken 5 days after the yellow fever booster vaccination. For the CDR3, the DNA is TGCAGTGCTATGGACAGGGCCTCCACCGGGGAGCTGTTTTTT. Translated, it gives CSAMDRASTGELFF.